A selection of T cell receptor beta chains follows, all from one sample in a study of OX40 agonist ivuxolimab in advanced cancers. Only in-frame clones appear in the TCRdb table, and some are missing; sequencing was by immunoSEQ multiplex PCR. Among 60,000 to 70,000 clones listed, about 85% were seen once. The starting material was CD4+ or CD8+ T cells sorted from blood, obtained in a trial of the OX40 agonist ivuxolimab. Source of these receptors: an adult with an advanced solid tumor such as melanoma, head and neck, liver or kidney cancer. Each CDR3 is given with its conserved first and last residue. The D gene is left open where the match is weak. The listing skips clone size in some rows; elsewhere it reads once, few, many or a size class.

>.|TRBJ2-4|TRBD1|TRBV4-2
TGTGCCAGCAGCCAAGATATTGGTCAGGGGGTAGCCAAAAACATTCAGTACTTC
CASSQDIGQGVAKNIQYF
>.|TRBJ1-3|TRBD1|TRBV28
TGTGCTACTTGGGAGGGACAGGGCGCTGGAAACACCATATATTTT
CATWEGQGAGNTIYF
>few|TRBJ2-5|.|TRBV5-4
TGTGCCAGCAGCGCCGGCGGTGGGGGGGCCAGGCAAGAGACCCAGTACTTC
CASSAGGGGARQETQYF
>.|TRBJ2-5|.|TRBV15
TGTGCCACCAGCAGAGATAAGGGGAGGGAGACCCAGTACTTC
CATSRDKGRETQYF
>.|TRBJ1-6|TRBD1|TRBV6-5
TGTGCCAGCAGTTACGACAGGGGGAATTCACCCCTCCACTTT
CASSYDRGNSPLHF
>.|TRBJ1-5|.|TRBV6-5
TGTGCCAGCCGCCGGGAGGGCGGACAGCCCCAGCATTTT
CASRREGGQPQHF
>.|TRBJ2-5|.|TRBV19
TGTGCCAGTAGGGCGGGCAGGGCGGGACCAGAGACCCAGTACTTC
CASRAGRAGPETQYF
>.|TRBJ2-5|.|TRBV27
TGTGCCAGCAGCCGGGGAGCGCCCTGGGGCCAAGAGACCCAGTACTTC
CASSRGAPWGQETQYF
>once|TRBJ1-4|.|TRBV7-8
TGTGCCAGCAGTATAGGACAGAGACATGAAAAACTGTTTTTT
CASSIGQRHEKLFF
>.|TRBJ2-1|TRBD2|TRBV18
TGTGCCAGCTCACCAGAACTAGCGGGAGTAAATGAGCAGTTCTTC
CASSPELAGVNEQFF
>.|TRBJ2-1|TRBD2|TRBV5-4
TGTGCCAGCAGCTCCGGACTAGCGTGGGGGAATGAGCAGTTCTTC
CASSSGLAWGNEQFF
>.|TRBJ1-4|TRBD1|TRBV15
TGTGCCACCAGCTCCCGGACAGGGGTGGAAAAACTGTTTTTT
CATSSRTGVEKLFF
>.|TRBJ2-1|.|TRBV5-1
TGCGCCAGCAGCTCGCCTAGGGGGGAAGGTCAGTTCTTC
CASSSPRGEGQFF
>.|TRBJ2-7|.|TRBV29-1
TGCAGCGCCGGGCCGGGAAGAGGCTCCTACGAGCAGTACTTC
CSAGPGRGSYEQYF
>.|TRBJ2-1|.|TRBV6-1
TGTGCCAGCAGTGATGTAGGGCAGGCCGAGCAGTTCTTC
CASSDVGQAEQFF
>.|TRBJ2-5|.|TRBV2
TGTGCCAGCAGCCCACCCTCGGGGAGAGAGACCCAGTACTTC
CASSPPSGRETQYF
>.|TRBJ2-5|.|TRBV19
TGTGCCAGTAGTTTCGGCGGGGAAGAGACCCAGTACTTC
CASSFGGEETQYF
>.|TRBJ2-1|TRBD2|TRBV7-2
TGTGCCAGCAGCCCCCTAGCGGGGGGGACCTGGAGGGAGCAGTTCTTC
CASSPLAGGTWREQFF
>.|TRBJ1-4|.|TRBV5-1
TGCGCCAGCAGCCCCTGGACAGTAACAAGTCAAACTAATGAAAAACTGTTTTTT
CASSPWTVTSQTNEKLFF
>.|TRBJ1-2|TRBD1|TRBV12-5
TGTGCTAGTGGTGTAAACGCCGGGACAGGGGGAACTCCCGGGGGCTACACCTTC
CASGVNAGTGGTPGGYTF
>.|TRBJ2-7|.|TRBV27
TGTGCCAGCAGTCCAGGAACGTGGGGGGTCCACGAGCAGTACTTC
CASSPGTWGVHEQYF
>.|TRBJ2-7|.|TRBV5-1
TGCGCCAGCAGCTTAGGCGGAATCTACGAGCAGTACTTC
CASSLGGIYEQYF
>few|TRBJ1-2|.|TRBV19
TGTGCCAGTACGCCAGGCCCTCGACTTTATGGCTACACCTTC
CASTPGPRLYGYTF
>.|TRBJ1-1|.|TRBV29-1
TGCAGCGTTGAACACATGGGGGCACAAGCTTTCTTT
CSVEHMGAQAFF
>.|TRBJ2-5|TRBD2|TRBV28
TGTGCCAGCAGTCCCGGGAGGGTAGCGGGAGCCGGCGAGACCCAGTACTTC
CASSPGRVAGAGETQYF
>.|TRBJ2-1|TRBD1|TRBV5-4
TGTGCCAGCAGCTCACCGGGACAGGGGTTCAATGAGCAGTTCTTC
CASSSPGQGFNEQFF
>few|TRBJ2-1|.|TRBV11-2
TGTGCCAGCAGCCGAATGGAGGTACAGCAGTTCTTC
CASSRMEVQQFF
>.|TRBJ2-7|TRBD2|TRBV2
TGTGCCAGCACCTGGACTAGTGTAGTCGAGCAGTACTTC
CASTWTSVVEQYF
>.|TRBJ2-3|TRBD1|TRBV6-1
TGTGCCAGCAGAGGACAGGGCACAGATACGCAGTATTTT
CASRGQGTDTQYF
>.|TRBJ1-5|.|TRBV10-2
TGCGCCAGCAGTGTTTCAGGGCATCGCAATCAGCCCCAGCATTTT
CASSVSGHRNQPQHF
>.|TRBJ2-3|TRBD2|TRBV5-1
TGCGCCAGCAGCTTCCGCCCTAGCGGGGGGGCTGCAGATACGCAGTATTTT
CASSFRPSGGAADTQYF
>.|TRBJ2-7|.|TRBV6-4
TGTGCCAGCAGTGGGTCTAGAGGGGCAGAGGTAATAGGGGCCTACGAGCAGTACTTC
CASSGSRGAEVIGAYEQYF
>.|TRBJ1-1|.|TRBV7-3
TGTGCCAGCAGTTCAGGGGTGAACACTGAAGCTTTCTTT
CASSSGVNTEAFF
>.|TRBJ2-1|TRBD1|TRBV5-1
TGCGCCACCGACCGGGACAGGGGCCCTGAGCAGTTCTTC
CATDRDRGPEQFF
>.|TRBJ2-1|.|TRBV7-8
TGTGCCAGCAGCTCCCACACGGGCGACGGGGGTAATGAGCAGTTCTTC
CASSSHTGDGGNEQFF
>few|TRBJ2-7|.|TRBV6-1
TGTGCCAGCAGTATGGGGTTTAAAGCACCGGCCGAGCAGTACTTC
CASSMGFKAPAEQYF
>.|TRBJ2-1|TRBD2|TRBV29-1
TGCAGCGTTGCCCCCGGGAGGGGATACAATGAGCAGTTCTTC
CSVAPGRGYNEQFF
>few|TRBJ2-3|.|TRBV6-6
TGTGCCAGCAATCAGGGGAATGCAGATACGCAGTATTTT
CASNQGNADTQYF